This entry lists 4 T cell receptor beta chains sequenced from one sample in a study of blood T cell repertoires in COVID-19. TCRdb's table, derived via immunoSEQ multiplex PCR, lists solely in-frame clones and lacks some. This sample has 80,000 to 100,000 clones, with around 75% found just once. Sequenced material: peripheral blood. The receptors were gathered from a woman older than 75 with active or convalescent COVID-19.

The chain joins TRBV24-1 to TRBJ1-1; 11 bases agree with TRBD1. Germline trimming cut 5 bases from V and 0 bases from J; bases unmatched to any gene: 7. This CDR3 comprises 17 residues. CDR1 and CDR2 from the germline V gene are KGHDR and SFDVKD. CDR3 nucleotide sequence: TGTGCCACCAGTGGGGGACAGGGGGAAGGGCTGAACACTGAAGCTTTCTTT. It translates to CATSGGQGEGLNTEAFF.

This clone was recorded a few times. This rearrangement joins TRBV29-1 to TRBJ1-1; tentative D call: TRBD1 (6 bases). From germline, CDR1 is SQVTM and CDR2 ANQGSEA. V was shortened by 7 bases and J by 4 bases, with 16 bases between the two germline ends. There are 13 residues in the CDR3. The CDR3 region is CSATGGQGTEAFF. CDR3 nucleotides: TGCAGCGCCACGGGGGGGCAGGGCACTGAAGCTTTCTTT. Based on the CDR3 plus reference TRBV29-1 and TRBJ1-1, the full variable domain is SAVISQKPSRDICQRGTSLTIQCQVDSQVTMMFWYRQQPGQSLTLIATANQGSEATYESGFVIDKFPISRPNLTFSTLTVSNMSPEDSSIYLCSATGGQGTEAFFGQGTRLTVV.

The chain links TRBV4-3 to TRBJ2-5; D call uncertain. From germline, CDR1 is LGHNA and CDR2 YSLEER. V was trimmed by 0 bases and J by 2 bases, leaving 7 bases between them. The CDR3 consists of 14 residues. As DNA, the CDR3 is TGCGCCAGCAGCCAAGATCGGTTGCAAGAGACCCAGTACTTC. It yields the protein CASSQDRLQETQYF.

This chain links TRBV6-2 or TRBV6-3 with TRBJ2-1; 8 nucleotides line up with TRBD1. In germline, CDR1 is MNHEY, CDR2 SVGEGT. J gave up 0 bases and V 4 bases, and 5 bases lay outside the gene matches. The CDR3 length is 16 residues. CDR3 sequence (DNA): TGTGCCAGCAGTTCGGGACAGGTAAACTCCTACAATGAGCAGTTCTTC. Residues: CASSSGQVNSYNEQFF.